This record covers a single T cell receptor (beta chain). Time point in this sample: newly diagnosed GD, antithyroid drugs for less than 3 months. From RNA extracted from PBMCs, the TCR library was made. These data are taken from a study of regulatory T cells in long-lasting Graves disease. Across the whole study: Antithyroid drug intake by newly diagnosed Graves' patients had lasted under 3 months.

TCR beta libraries were built with iRepertoire HTBI primers and Arm-PCR of CDR3 regions. One entry per CDR3 protein, called by TCRdb with MiXCR from the multiplex PCR reads. The data contain approximately 560,000 distinct CDR3 sequences, 15% to 20% of them seen just once; the ten biggest clones take up 12%. These data were also filed under a second study, of T cells in Graves' hyperthyroidism and ophthalmopathy. This second study notes: During a first-round RT-PCR of the TCR CDR3, the HTBI primer set was used.

The sequence was collected from a young man with Graves disease. The sample here was peripheral blood mononuclear cells (PBMCs), taken at new diagnosis, from a patient treated with antithyroid drugs.

In nucleotides, the CDR3 is TGCGCCGGGACAGGGGTGAGCACTGAAGCTTTCTTT. This encodes CAGTGVSTEAFF. The rearrangement joins TRBV29-1 to TRBJ1-1; 10 bases map to TRBD1. CDR3 length equals 12 residues. CDR1 and CDR2 from the germline V gene are SQVTM and ANQGSEA.